The 18 T cell receptor beta chains presented below share a single source sample, sequenced in a study of blood T cell repertoires in COVID-19 (dated by TCRdb to the early 2020s). Preparation of the library involved the immunoSEQ multiplex PCR assay. TCRdb took this table from immuneACCESS and kept in-frame rearrangements with V and J called. Such tables lack part of the clones; where checked against another copy, unresolved V genes explain under half of the gap, and the rest is unexplained. This sample is represented by roughly 100,000 clones; over 75% of them were singletons. Around 4.3% of the sample lies in the top ten. The sequenced sample was peripheral blood. Receptors originate from a man aged 50 to 59 with acute or convalescent COVID-19.

The rearrangement uses TRBV19 and TRBJ1-4; D remains unclear. Trimming removed 3 bases at V and 17 bases at J, with 13 bases between. Germline lookup yields CDR1 LNHDA and CDR2 SQIVND (reference sequence). The CDR3 spans 11 residues. The CDR3 DNA reads TGTGCCAGTAGTATTAACTCCGTCCTCTTTTTT. Residues: CASSINSVLFF.

The chain has TRBV27 and TRBJ2-3; the match to TRBD1 covers 7 bases. This CDR3 contains 16 residues. Per the germline V gene, CDR1 is MNHEY and CDR2 is SMNVEV (reference sequence). J lost 2 bases, V lost 4 bases, and 9 bases had no gene match. CDR3 DNA sequence: TGTGCCAGCAGTTACCTCTCCGGGACAGCCACAGATACGCAGTATTTT. It codes for CASSYLSGTATDTQYF.

This rearrangement joins TRBV13 to TRBJ2-1, with a tentative D call TRBD1 (6 bases). CDR1 and CDR2 from the germline V gene are PRHDT and FYEKMQ (reference sequence). CDR3 length: 15 residues. The ends were cut back, 4 bases at V and 1 base at J, with 11 bases in the middle. The CDR3 region has the DNA TGTGCCAGCAGCTCTTCAGGACAGTCCTACAATGAGCAGTTCTTC. Its protein is CASSSSGQSYNEQFF.

The chain uses TRBV4-1 and TRBJ1-1; a weak D match, TRBD1 (6 bases). The CDR3 is 13 amino acids. The germline CDR1 and CDR2 sequences are MGHRA and YSYEKL. V lost 0 bases and J lost 8, with 10 bases in between. The CDR3 reads CASSQDRGGEAFF. The DNA for the CDR3 is TGCGCCAGCAGCCAAGACAGGGGAGGGGAAGCTTTCTTT.

The V gene is TRBV25-1, the J gene TRBJ1-5, with TRBD1 identical over 8 bases. The V gene end was trimmed by 3 bases and the J gene end by 8 bases; junction bases not matched to a gene: 6. CDR1 and CDR2 from the germline V gene are MGHDK and SYGVNS. The CDR3 sequence is 14 residues long. This CDR3 is CASSDGQGFEPQHF. In DNA form, the CDR3 reads TGTGCCAGCAGTGATGGACAGGGTTTTGAGCCCCAGCATTTT.

The chain has TRBV5-6 and TRBJ1-4; D gene unclear. CDR3 size: 14 residues. Germline-derived CDR1 and CDR2 are SGHDT and YYEEEE. Trimming took off 0 bases at V and 8 bases at J, with 11 bases between the two ends. CDR3 loop: CASSLEGGYEKLFF. The CDR3 DNA reads TGTGCCAGCAGCTTGGAGGGAGGTTACGAAAAACTGTTTTTT.

This clone was counted once. The chain combines TRBV7-9 with TRBJ2-1, with D tentatively TRBD1 (5 bases). Deletions cut 5 bases from V and 6 bases from J, with 14 bases between. The CDR3 length is 14 residues. Germline CDR1 and CDR2: SEHNR and FQNEAQ (reference sequence). Here the CDR3 reads CASSVLTGLNEQFF. The CDR3 nucleotides are TGTGCCAGCAGCGTCCTAACAGGTCTCAATGAGCAGTTCTTC.

J is TRBJ1-2 and V is TRBV7-8; D is ambiguous. Between the trimmed V and J ends, which lost 0 bases and 0 bases, there was a span of 17 bases. CDR1 and CDR2 (germline): SGHVS, FQNEAQ. The CDR3 is 18 residues long. This CDR3 is CASSLAPAGPTSNYGYTF. The CDR3 DNA is TGTGCCAGCAGCTTAGCGCCGGCAGGTCCCACCTCTAACTATGGCTACACCTTC.

The chain links TRBV19 to TRBJ2-3; 8 bases fit TRBD2. The V gene end was trimmed by 5 bases and the J gene end by 4 bases; junction bases not matched to a gene: 5. Germline lookup yields CDR1 LNHDA and CDR2 SQIVND (reference sequence). This CDR3 is 14 amino acids long. Written as DNA, the CDR3 is TGTGCCAGTAGTTTGCGGGGGGTTCCAGATACGCAGTATTTT. Amino acids: CASSLRGVPDTQYF.

The V gene is TRBV7-3, the J gene TRBJ2-7; the D gene is possibly TRBD1 (6 bases). This CDR3 region has 14 residues. Trimming took 3 bases from V and 1 from J, leaving 10 bases between them. Germline CDR1 and CDR2: SGHTA and FQGTGA. The CDR3 region is CASSLPGQSYEQYF. Here the CDR3 DNA reads TGTGCCAGCAGCTTGCCGGGACAATCCTACGAGCAGTACTTC.

This clone was picked up a small number of times. The chain joins TRBV4-1 to TRBJ1-6, with 7 bases aligning to TRBD1. The CDR3 loop spans 22 amino acids. CDR1 and CDR2 from the germline V gene are MGHRA and YSYEKL. V lost 4 bases to trimming and J lost 0 bases; unmatched junction nucleotides: 21. The CDR3 here is CASSLQAALGTASSSYNSPLHF. CDR3 bases: TGCGCCAGCAGCCTCCAGGCCGCACTCGGGACAGCCTCGAGCTCCTATAATTCACCCCTCCACTTT.

CDR3 DNA sequence: TGTGCCAGCATCGGGGGAGGGCGAGAGACCCAGTACTTC. This codes for CASIGGGRETQYF. The genes are TRBV28 and TRBJ2-5, with 7 positions matching TRBD2. The trim removed 7 bases at V and 4 bases at J, leaving 6 bases unmatched. The germline gives CDR1 MDHEN, CDR2 SYDVKM. This CDR3 region has 13 residues.

This chain joins TRBV2 and TRBJ2-6, with TRBD1 identical over 9 bases. J gave up 2 bases and V 7 bases, and 6 bases lay outside the gene matches. CDR3 length: 16 amino acids. Germline CDR1 is SNHLY and CDR2 is FYNNEI. CDR3 loop: CASTRTGEAGANVLTF. CDR3 DNA: TGTGCCAGCACTCGGACAGGGGAAGCTGGGGCCAACGTCCTGACTTTC.

This sequence joins TRBV11-2 and TRBJ2-3; no definite D call. This CDR3 has 12 residues. V was cut by 0 bases and J by 11 bases, with 9 bases left in between. Germline-derived CDR1 and CDR2 are SGHAT and FQNNGV. As DNA, the CDR3 is TGTGCCAGCAGCTTAGACCTCCGGAGGCAGTATTTT. Translated, it gives CASSLDLRRQYF.

The CDR3 region has the DNA TGTGCCAGCTCCTCCGGAGGGGGGGATAGCAATCAGCCCCAGCATTTT. As protein: CASSSGGGDSNQPQHF. The chain recombines TRBV18 with TRBJ1-5, with D possibly being TRBD1 (6 bases). This CDR3 comprises 16 residues. Trimming removed 6 bases at V and 0 bases at J, with 15 bases between. Germline V gene data show CDR1 as KGHSH and CDR2 as LQKENI.

This clone was detected only a few times. The chain employs TRBV29-1 and TRBJ1-4; a weak D match, TRBD1 (5 bases). The germline gives CDR1 SQVTM, CDR2 ANQGSEA. The V gene lost 4 bases and the J gene lost 7 bases, with 10 bases spanning the gap. This CDR3 has 12 residues. CDR3 residues: CSVVQAGEKLFF. CDR3 DNA sequence: TGCAGCGTTGTACAGGCTGGTGAAAAACTGTTTTTT.

The V gene is TRBV10-1, the J gene TRBJ2-5; D is unresolved. The CDR3 contains 15 residues. With 8 bases removed from V and 5 bases from J, the gap between germline ends came to 21 bases. Germline V gene data show CDR1 as WNHNN and CDR2 as SYGVQD (reference sequence). The CDR3 coding sequence is TGCGCCAGCCTTGTCACCGCCAGCGTGGAGGAGACCCAGTACTTC. Its translation is CASLVTASVEETQYF.

The gene calls are TRBV9 and TRBJ2-1, with 11 bases that match TRBD2. The junction had 5 bases not matched to a gene; V was cut back by 0 bases and J by 9 bases. Germline V gene sequence: CDR1 SGDLS, CDR2 YYNGEE. This CDR3 is 15 amino acids long. This CDR3 is CASSVDSGRAPEQFF. DNA of the CDR3: TGTGCCAGCAGCGTAGATAGCGGGAGGGCCCCTGAGCAGTTCTTC.